These T cell receptor beta chains were read from a single sample in a study of blood T cell repertoires in COVID-19. Sequencing was performed with immunoSEQ multiplex PCR; in TCRdb, only in-frame clones are kept and a portion is missing. The sample lists hundreds of thousands of clones, roughly 85% occurring once. Sequenced material: PBMCs or T cells enriched from blood (not recorded which). The source of these receptors is a woman aged 40 to 55 with acute COVID-19. The CDR3 runs from the conserved cysteine through the conserved F or W. A D gene is named only where the DNA matches it firmly. Size is omitted from some rows. Given values are once, few, many or a class for expanded clones.

D gene	V gene	clone size	J gene	CDR3 protein	CDR3 DNA
TRBD1	TRBV5-1	.	TRBJ1-4	CASSFTPPGGTTNEKLFF	TGCGCCAGCAGCTTTACCCCCCCAGGGGGCACAACTAATGAAAAACTGTTTTTT
.	TRBV28	.	TRBJ1-5	CASGRPRGPQHF	TGTGCCAGCGGACGGCCTCGGGGGCCCCAGCATTTT
TRBD1	TRBV2	.	TRBJ1-1	CASTRQGARNTEAFF	TGTGCCAGCACAAGACAGGGGGCTAGGAACACTGAAGCTTTCTTT
TRBD1	TRBV3-1/TRBV3-2	.	TRBJ1-6	CASSFGTGKNSPLHF	TGTGCCAGCAGTTTTGGGACAGGGAAAAATTCACCCCTCCACTTT
TRBD2	TRBV28	.	TRBJ2-5	CASSPWTSGTKETQYF	TGTGCCAGCAGTCCGTGGACTAGCGGGACAAAAGAGACCCAGTACTTC
TRBD2	TRBV3-1/TRBV3-2	.	TRBJ2-1	CASSRTSGASSYNEQFF	TGTGCCAGCAGTCGGACTAGCGGGGCCAGCTCCTACAATGAGCAGTTCTTC
.	TRBV3-1/TRBV3-2	few	TRBJ1-3	CASSQDRGNTIYF	TGTGCCAGCAGCCAAGACAGGGGAAACACCATATATTTT
TRBD2	TRBV5-1	.	TRBJ2-5	CASSFVSGMGQETQYF	TGCGCCAGCAGCTTTGTGAGCGGGATGGGCCAAGAGACCCAGTACTTC
.	TRBV28	.	TRBJ2-7	CASRGTSSYEQYF	TGTGCCAGCAGGGGGACAAGCTCCTACGAGCAGTACTTC
.	TRBV6-5	.	TRBJ2-6	CASNPGSGANVLTF	TGTGCCAGCAATCCCGGCTCTGGGGCCAACGTCCTGACTTTC
TRBD1	TRBV28	.	TRBJ1-2	CASSIPQLTGSGYTF	TGTGCCAGCAGTATACCCCAACTGACAGGGTCTGGCTACACCTTC
.	TRBV12-5	.	TRBJ2-7	CASGLVSPRDEQYF	TGTGCTAGTGGTTTGGTTTCCCCCCGGGACGAGCAGTACTTC
.	TRBV14	once	TRBJ2-7	CASSQAGRGIEQYF	TGTGCCAGCAGCCAAGCTGGGCGCGGGATCGAGCAGTACTTC
.	TRBV30	.	TRBJ1-5	CAWSRDSNQPQHF	TGTGCCTGGAGTCGGGATAGCAATCAGCCCCAGCATTTT
TRBD2	TRBV12-5	once	TRBJ2-7	CASGLVFVYSAGGPSKRSEQYF	TGTGCTAGTGGTTTGGTATTTGTTTATTCGGCGGGAGGGCCTAGTAAGCGGAGCGAGCAGTACTTC
TRBD1	TRBV5-1	.	TRBJ2-1	CASSLGRGTGGQGEQFF	TGCGCCAGCAGCTTGGGAAGAGGGACAGGGGGCCAAGGTGAGCAGTTCTTC
.	TRBV7-2	.	TRBJ1-5	CASSLGGLSNQPQHF	TGTGCCAGCAGCTTAGGGGGACTGTCCAATCAGCCCCAGCATTTT
TRBD2	TRBV2	.	TRBJ2-1	CASSVQRDGEQFF	TGTGCCAGCAGTGTTCAGCGGGACGGTGAGCAGTTCTTC
TRBD2	TRBV4-2	.	TRBJ2-7	CASSRAGEPGEQYF	TGTGCCAGCAGCCGAGCGGGAGAGCCCGGCGAGCAGTACTTC
TRBD2	TRBV6-5	.	TRBJ2-1	CASSAGLAGGQEQFF	TGTGCCAGCAGCGCCGGACTAGCGGGAGGTCAAGAGCAGTTCTTC
.	TRBV12-2	.	TRBJ2-5	CGHRDSYPETQYF	TGTGGCCACCGGGACTCCTACCCGGAGACCCAGTACTTC
TRBD1	TRBV18	.	TRBJ2-1	CASSPTGQGALGEQFF	TGTGCCAGCTCACCAACGGGACAGGGGGCGTTGGGTGAGCAGTTCTTC
.	TRBV19	.	TRBJ2-2	CASVRSGRTGELFF	TGTGCCAGTGTTAGGTCAGGGAGGACCGGGGAGCTGTTTTTT
TRBD1	TRBV6-5	.	TRBJ1-1	CASSIGDRGWTEAFF	TGTGCCAGCAGTATAGGGGACAGGGGTTGGACTGAAGCTTTCTTT